This T cell receptor (beta chain) was identified in a study of cytotoxic CD8 clonotypes in ibrutinib-treated CLL. Study context: Among responders, roughly 25 were partial and 2 complete; after median roughly 68 months, around 15 stayed remitted and 12 progressed. The authors obtained response samples at a median of about 12 months of treatment, range 6 to 36.

Target depth was 1 in 200,000 to 1 in 1 million T cells, about 10x per clonotype. Method: immunoSEQ multiplex PCR; TCRdb's copy keeps in-frame clones and lacks some. The repertoire consists of about 310,000 clones, with around four fifths occurring once and the leading ten covering 5.5% to 8%. Study-wide findings and caveats: The clonality rise at ibrutinib response reflected private clonotype expansion.

As concerns this clone: What it binds is not known.

Germline values: CDR1 SGHRS, CDR2 YFSETQ. Trimming took 0 bases from V and 4 from J; bases not matched to a gene: 7. The CDR3 is made up of 16 amino acids. The V gene is TRBV5-1, the J gene TRBJ2-5; 9 bases are shared with TRBD1. This sample comprised PBMCs, obtained before ibrutinib treatment. The receptor comes from a human donor with chronic lymphocytic leukemia. CDR3 DNA: TGCGCCAGCAGCTTGGCAGAGACAGGGGGTGGAGAGACCCAGTACTTC. This sequence encodes CASSLAETGGGETQYF.